This T cell receptor beta chain was sequenced during a study of blood T cell repertoires in COVID-19. Study summary: The United States, Italy and Spain provided the acute and convalescent COVID-19 samples. Sample material is recorded as cDNA or gDNA derived from T cells, B-cell-depleted T cells, or PBMCs.

Profiling relied on immunoSEQ multiplex PCR, and the TCRdb table lists in-frame clones only, not all of them. Found here are approximately 260,000 clones, under 90% of them singletons; the top ten hold under 2.5%. V was clipped by 7 bases and J by 11 bases, with 23 bases between them. Germline CDR1 reads SGHTA; CDR2 reads FQGNSA. This CDR3 has 14 residues. Participants' own reports of clinical history determined their cohort assignment. Before being deemed recovered, Cohort 3 donors had two negative PCRs, clearance, or symptom resolution. The sequencing sample was made of PBMCs or T cells enriched from blood (not recorded which). The gene calls are TRBV7-2 and TRBJ1-1, with unresolved D. This TCR was recovered from a woman in her fifties or sixties who had recovered from COVID-19. CDR3 bases: TGTGCCAGCAACCCGTCGCCGGGGTTTATCACGGCTTTCTTT. Translated, it gives CASNPSPGFITAFF.